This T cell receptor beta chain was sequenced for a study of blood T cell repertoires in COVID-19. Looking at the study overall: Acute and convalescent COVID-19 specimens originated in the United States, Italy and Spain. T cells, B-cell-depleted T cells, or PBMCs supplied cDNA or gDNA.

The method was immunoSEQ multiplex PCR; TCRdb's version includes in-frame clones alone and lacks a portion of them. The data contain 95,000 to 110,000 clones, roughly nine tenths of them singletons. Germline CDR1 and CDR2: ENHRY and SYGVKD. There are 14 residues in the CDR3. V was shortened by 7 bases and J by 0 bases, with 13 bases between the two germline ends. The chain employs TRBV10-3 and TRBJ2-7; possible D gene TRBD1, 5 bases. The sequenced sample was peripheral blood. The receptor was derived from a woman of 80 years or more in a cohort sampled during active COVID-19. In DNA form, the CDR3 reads TGTGCCATCAAGCAGGACACCGACTCCTACGAGCAGTACTTC. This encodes CAIKQDTDSYEQYF.